Detailed here is one T cell receptor beta chain. The entry originates in a study of blood T cell repertoires in COVID-19. Study processing details: Estimated nucleated cell counts came from reference gene primer amplification. Repertoires were generated with immunoSEQ multiplex PCR, while TCRdb's copy carries only in-frame clones and drops some. From that table come the V and J calls and clone size; the DNA was used to work out D and trimming. The table shows approximately 130,000 clones, with around four fifths occurring only once. This receptor was obtained from a man between 40 and 49 years old with active or convalescent COVID-19. The sequenced material came from peripheral blood.

As DNA, the CDR3 is TGTGCCAGTAGACTGCCGGGACAGGGGTCCGGGGAGCTGTTTTTT. Its translation is CASRLPGQGSGELFF. The rearrangement uses TRBV19 and TRBJ2-2; 10 nucleotides align to TRBD1. Germline trimming cut 6 bases from V and 6 bases from J; bases unmatched to any gene: 7. Germline values: CDR1 LNHDA, CDR2 SQIVND (reference sequence). The CDR3 totals 15 residues.